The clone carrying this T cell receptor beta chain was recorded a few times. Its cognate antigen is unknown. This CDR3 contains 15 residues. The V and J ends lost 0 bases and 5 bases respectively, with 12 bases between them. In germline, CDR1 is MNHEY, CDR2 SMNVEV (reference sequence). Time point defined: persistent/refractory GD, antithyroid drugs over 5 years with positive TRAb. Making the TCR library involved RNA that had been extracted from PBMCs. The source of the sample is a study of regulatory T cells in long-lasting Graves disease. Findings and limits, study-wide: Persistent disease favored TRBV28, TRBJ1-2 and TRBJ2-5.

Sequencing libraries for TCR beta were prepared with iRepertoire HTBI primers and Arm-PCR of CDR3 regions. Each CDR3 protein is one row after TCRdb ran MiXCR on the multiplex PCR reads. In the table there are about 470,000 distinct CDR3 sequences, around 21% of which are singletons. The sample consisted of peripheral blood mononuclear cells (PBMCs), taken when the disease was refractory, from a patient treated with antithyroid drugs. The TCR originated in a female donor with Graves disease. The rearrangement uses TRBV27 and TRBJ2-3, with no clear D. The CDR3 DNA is TGTGCCAGCAGTTTATCGATTATTCCGGGAGATACGCAGTATTTT. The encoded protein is CASSLSIIPGDTQYF.